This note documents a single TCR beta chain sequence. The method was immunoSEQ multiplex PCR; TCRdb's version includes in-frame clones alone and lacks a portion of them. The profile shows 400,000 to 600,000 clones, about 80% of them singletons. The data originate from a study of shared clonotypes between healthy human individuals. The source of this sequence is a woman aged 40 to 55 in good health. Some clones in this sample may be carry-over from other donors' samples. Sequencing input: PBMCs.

The CDR3 coding sequence is TGTGCCAGCAGCCGAGGGGGGAATAACTATGGCTACACCTTC. Translating it yields CASSRGGNNYGYTF. The chain uses TRBV11-2 and TRBJ1-2, with a possible D match to TRBD1 (6 bases). Germline V CDR1 and CDR2: SGHAT, FQNNGV. The CDR3 sequence is 14 residues long. Trimming pared 5 bases from V and 1 base from J, leaving 11 bases between.